Presented here are 29 T cell receptor beta chains from one specimen sequenced in a study of OX40 agonist ivuxolimab in advanced cancers. Some clones are missing from TCRdb's copy, which holds only in-frame ones; the method was immunoSEQ multiplex PCR. Altogether some 50,000 clones are present, approximately 86% being singletons, with the ten largest covering roughly an eighth. Sequencing was performed on CD4+ or CD8+ T cells sorted from blood, taken in a trial of the OX40 agonist ivuxolimab. The source of these receptors is an adult with an advanced solid tumor such as melanoma, head and neck, liver or kidney cancer.

The chain couples TRBV7-9 to TRBJ1-1; TRBD1 matches 8 bases. The CDR3 is 14 residues long. The ends lost 6 bases at V and 6 bases at J; junction bases unmatched: 9. Germline V gene lookup returns CDR1 SEHNR and CDR2 FQNEAQ (reference sequence). The CDR3, as DNA: TGTGCCAGCAGTCCGCGCCGGACAGGGTCTGAAGCTTTCTTT. Its protein is CASSPRRTGSEAFF.

The gene calls are TRBV27 and TRBJ2-7; no clear D. V lost 5 bases and J lost 2, with 13 bases in between. CDR3 length equals 14 residues. Looked up from germline, CDR1 is MNHEY and CDR2 is SMNVEV (reference sequence). This chain's CDR3 is CASSRLGGTYEQYF. CDR3 sequence (DNA): TGTGCCAGCAGTCGATTAGGTGGGACCTACGAGCAGTACTTC.

The chain links TRBV4-2 to TRBJ2-3; 8 bases are shared with TRBD2. The ends lost 1 base at V and 4 bases at J; junction bases unmatched: 10. Germline CDR1 reads LGHNA; CDR2 reads YNFKEQ. CDR3 length equals 17 residues. The CDR3 region is CASSQVPAGDVADTQYF. CDR3 sequence (DNA): TGTGCCAGCAGCCAAGTCCCAGCGGGAGATGTGGCAGATACGCAGTATTTT.

V and J are TRBV7-6 and TRBJ2-2; 9 bases match TRBD2. V lost 7 bases, J lost 0 bases, and 6 bases stayed unmatched. Looked up from germline, CDR1 is SGHVS and CDR2 is FNYEAQ. This CDR3 is built from 16 residues. The CDR3 nucleotides are TGTGCCAGCACCAGAGCGGGAGGCCCGAACACCGGGGAGCTGTTTTTT. This translates into CASTRAGGPNTGELFF.

This chain joins TRBV27 and TRBJ1-1, with D uncertain. Trimming removed 0 bases from V and 3 bases from J, with 8 bases in between. The CDR3 sequence is 14 residues long. Germline lookup yields CDR1 MNHEY and CDR2 SMNVEV (reference sequence). CDR3: CASSLSIRYTEAFF. The CDR3 bases are TGTGCCAGCAGTTTATCGATAAGGTACACTGAAGCTTTCTTT.

V usage is TRBV5-1 and J usage is TRBJ2-1, with D uncertain. Per the germline V gene, CDR1 is SGHRS and CDR2 is YFSETQ. The V end was cut by 3 bases, the J end by 6 bases, with 13 bases between. CDR3 length: 14 residues. The DNA for the CDR3 is TGCGCCAGCAGCTCCGGGCCTCCTGTCAATGAGCAGTTCTTC. It is translated as CASSSGPPVNEQFF.

The table lists this clone with a few counts. The chain has TRBV10-2 and TRBJ2-3; D could derive from TRBD1 or TRBD2 (5 bases each). Germline V gene data show CDR1 as WSHSY and CDR2 as SAAADI. Trimming removed 3 bases from V and 0 bases from J, with 19 bases in between. This CDR3 spans 18 amino acids. In DNA form, the CDR3 reads TGCGCCAGCAGTGAAGGGGCAGGGACCAGAACTAGCACAGATACGCAGTATTTT. Translating gives CASSEGAGTRTSTDTQYF.

This clone has just a few counts. The chain carries TRBV28 and TRBJ1-2; no clear D. Per the germline V gene, CDR1 is MDHEN and CDR2 is SYDVKM. The CDR3 runs to 12 residues. V was cut by 6 bases and J by 9 bases, with 14 bases left in between. The CDR3 protein is CASRSERERYTF. The CDR3 bases are TGTGCCAGCAGGTCCGAAAGGGAGCGCTACACCTTC.

V is TRBV5-1 and J is TRBJ2-5; perhaps D is TRBD1 or TRBD2 (5 bases each). Near its end, the DNA agrees better with TRBJ2-7, so the J call may be wrong. The CDR3 has 15 residues. Per the germline V gene, CDR1 is SGHRS and CDR2 is YFSETQ. CDR3 nucleotide sequence: TGCGCCAGCAGCGCACTGTCCGGGACCACCTACGAGCAGTACTTC. This sequence encodes CASSALSGTTYEQYF.

The V gene is TRBV27, the J gene TRBJ1-1; D is ambiguous. V dropped 1 base and J dropped 5 bases, with 11 bases sitting between them. This CDR3 spans 14 amino acids. Germline V CDR1 and CDR2: MNHEY, SMNVEV (reference sequence). The CDR3 sequence is CASSLYFGKTEAFF. The CDR3 DNA reads as TGTGCCAGCAGTTTATACTTCGGGAAGACTGAAGCTTTCTTT.

Comments on this clone: The same CDR3 also results from other DNA sequences found in this sample. The CDR3 bases are TGTGCCAGCAGTTTATCTACAGCCTCCTACGAGCAGTACTTC. This sequence encodes CASSLSTASYEQYF. The gene calls are TRBV27 and TRBJ2-7; D call uncertain. Trimming shortened V by 0 bases and J by 0 bases, and 6 bases separated the two germline ends. The germline V gene has CDR1 MNHEY and CDR2 SMNVEV (reference sequence). This CDR3 region has 14 residues.

This clone showed up just a few times. CDR3 DNA: TGTGCCAGCAGAGGGGATTACACGCAGTATTTT. It is translated as CASRGDYTQYF. The chain uses TRBV6-1 and TRBJ2-3; the D gene is possibly TRBD1 (5 bases). The CDR3 runs to 11 residues. Trimming left V 6 bases short and J 9 bases short, with 10 bases between. The germline gives CDR1 MNHNS, CDR2 SASEGT.

About this clone: Other DNA sequences within the sample encode an identical CDR3. The chain carries TRBV7-9 and TRBJ1-1; D not resolved. Germline V lookup: CDR1 SEHNR, CDR2 FQNEAQ (reference sequence). The V end lost 1 base, the J end lost 1 base, and 4 bases lay between the germline ends. The CDR3 extends over 13 amino acids. CDR3 in amino acids: CASSLEANTEAFF. The CDR3 DNA reads TGTGCCAGCAGCTTAGAAGCGAACACTGAAGCTTTCTTT. The full variable domain, with the rest looked up from reference TRBV7-9 and TRBJ1-1, is DTGVSQNPRHKITKRGQNVTFRCDPISEHNRLYWYRQTLGQGPEFLTYFQNEAQLEKSRLLSDRFSAERPKGSFSTLEIQRTEQGDSAMYLCASSLEANTEAFFGQGTRLTVV.

The chain is built from TRBV6-6 and TRBJ2-3; no clear D gene. The CDR3 is 16 residues long. V was cut by 5 bases and J by 2 bases, with 17 bases left in between. From germline, CDR1 is MNHNY and CDR2 SVGAGI (reference sequence). In DNA form, the CDR3 reads TGTGCCAGCAGTGCTCTAGTCGGGCGGTACACAGATACGCAGTATTTT. Translating it yields CASSALVGRYTDTQYF.

This clone occurred once. The chain is built from TRBV18 and TRBJ1-2; D is unresolved. The germline V gene encodes CDR1 KGHSH and CDR2 LQKENI. Deletions cut 5 bases from V and 7 bases from J, with 14 bases between. This CDR3 spans 13 amino acids. The CDR3 sequence: CASSSAGSSGYTF. As DNA, the CDR3 is TGTGCCAGCTCATCCGCAGGTTCATCTGGCTACACCTTC. Full variable domain (outside the CDR3, taken from reference TRBV18 and TRBJ1-2): NAGVMQNPRHLVRRRGQEARLRCSPMKGHSHVYWYRQLPEEGLKFMVYLQKENIIDESGMPKERFSAEFPKEGPSILRIQQVVRGDSAAYFCASSSAGSSGYTFGSGTRLTVV.

This clone was seen only once. The J gene is TRBJ2-2, the V gene TRBV18; tentative D call: TRBD1 (6 bases). Germline CDR1 KGHSH, CDR2 LQKENI. V gave up 1 base and J gave up 3 bases, with 9 bases separating them. The CDR3 consists of 15 residues. CDR3 amino acids: CASSPQQGDTGELFF. CDR3 DNA: TGTGCCAGCTCACCACAACAGGGTGACACCGGGGAGCTGTTTTTT.

The CDR3 DNA sequence: TGTGCCAGCTCACCCGACAGGGGGGGGTACGAGCAGTACTTC. Translated, it gives CASSPDRGGYEQYF. The gene calls are TRBV18 and TRBJ2-7, with 9 bases matching TRBD1. The CDR3 runs to 14 residues. V was pared by 3 bases and J by 4 bases, with 4 bases of the junction left unmatched. Germline CDR1 reads KGHSH; CDR2 reads LQKENI.

The chain employs TRBV28 and TRBJ1-1, with D uncertain. The V end was cut by 5 bases, the J end by 1 base, with 11 bases between. The CDR3 loop spans 14 amino acids. Germline V gene data show CDR1 as MDHEN and CDR2 as SYDVKM. The CDR3 DNA follows: TGTGCCAGCAGTGAGGACGGCTGGAACACTGAAGCTTTCTTT. Its translation is CASSEDGWNTEAFF.

The V gene is TRBV11-2, the J gene TRBJ2-5; D call uncertain. The ends were cut back, 2 bases at V and 1 base at J, with 8 bases in the middle. Germline CDR1 and CDR2: SGHAT and FQNNGV. CDR3 length: 14 amino acids. The CDR3 protein is CASSLFRAQETQYF. CDR3 in DNA: TGTGCCAGCAGCTTATTTCGGGCCCAAGAGACCCAGTACTTC.

The V call is TRBV6-1, the J call TRBJ1-5, with D possibly matching TRBD1 (5 bases). The CDR3 sequence is 15 residues long. Germline CDR1 is MNHNS and CDR2 is SASEGT. Trimming shortened V by 7 bases and J by 2 bases, and 15 bases separated the two germline ends. The CDR3 DNA reads as TGTGCCAGCAAGGGGTCCCCGAGCGGCAATCAGCCCCAGCATTTT. This translates into CASKGSPSGNQPQHF.

The rearrangement links TRBV30 to TRBJ2-1, with a tentative D call TRBD2 (5 bases). CDR1 and CDR2 from the germline V gene are GTSNPN and SVGIG (reference sequence). V was pared by 1 base and J by 0 bases, with 25 bases between. The CDR3 covers 20 residues. The CDR3 here is CAWSGELMTKSDRSYNEQFF. The CDR3 nucleotides read TGTGCCTGGAGTGGGGAGTTGATGACAAAGAGCGATCGCTCCTACAATGAGCAGTTCTTC.

The chain recombines TRBV6-5 with TRBJ2-4; D possibly corresponds to TRBD2 (6 bases). The CDR3 spans 15 residues. V gave up 4 bases and J gave up 9 bases, with 19 bases separating them. Germline CDR1 and CDR2: MNHEY and SVGAGI. CDR3 nucleotide sequence: TGTGCCAGCAGTTCCTCTGGAGGGGCGAGGGGCATTCAGTACTTC. This encodes CASSSSGGARGIQYF.

This clone was detected only once. The chain couples TRBV2 to TRBJ1-1; D is perhaps TRBD1 (5 bases). The CDR3 loop spans 16 amino acids. V lost 8 bases and J 1 base, leaving 20 bases between the germline ends. Per the germline V gene, CDR1 is SNHLY and CDR2 is FYNNEI. The CDR3 coding sequence is TGTGCCAGCCAGGGCCGAAAGGCCCAAGGGAACACTGAAGCTTTCTTT. This gives the protein CASQGRKAQGNTEAFF.

This clone was detected a few times. This chain connects TRBV2 to TRBJ1-3; TRBD1 might be the D (5 bases). Trimming took off 8 bases at V and 3 bases at J, with 17 bases between the two ends. Germline V CDR1 and CDR2: SNHLY, FYNNEI. The CDR3 length is 15 residues. The CDR3 DNA follows: TGTGCCAGCGCCCTTCCCGCGGGGGTTGGAAACACCATATATTTT. This sequence encodes CASALPAGVGNTIYF.

The chain is built from TRBV30 and TRBJ1-2; no clear D gene. V was clipped by 7 bases and J by 5 bases, with 14 bases between them. This CDR3 spans 12 amino acids. CDR1 and CDR2 (germline): GTSNPN, SVGIG (reference sequence). The CDR3 reads CASSPRGYGYTF. For the CDR3, the DNA is TGTGCCTCATCCCCACGGGGTTATGGCTACACCTTC. The complete variable domain, with remaining parts taken from reference TRBV30 and TRBJ1-2, reads SQTIHQWPATLVQPVGSPLSLECTVEGTSNPNLYWYRQAAGRGLQLLFYSVGIGQISSEVPQNLSASRPQDRQFILSSKKLLLSDSGFYLCASSPRGYGYTFGSGTRLTVV.

The chain carries TRBV11-2 and TRBJ1-1; no clear D. The CDR3 loop spans 13 amino acids. Trimming took 2 bases from V and 1 from J, leaving 5 bases between them. Germline CDR1 reads SGHAT; CDR2 reads FQNNGV. CDR3 region: CASSLIANTEAFF. The CDR3 DNA reads TGTGCCAGCAGCTTAATCGCGAACACTGAAGCTTTCTTT.

The rearrangement uses TRBV4-1 and TRBJ2-5; D remains ambiguous. V lost 3 bases to trimming and J lost 3 bases, with 14 bases between them. The CDR3 consists of 15 residues. Per the germline V gene, CDR1 is MGHRA and CDR2 is YSYEKL. The CDR3 loop reads CASSQITKSEETQYF. Here the CDR3 DNA reads TGCGCCAGCAGCCAGATCACAAAATCGGAAGAGACCCAGTACTTC.

The chain carries TRBV7-2 and TRBJ2-3; 15 bases are a match to TRBD2. Germline CDR1 reads SGHTA; CDR2 reads FQGNSA. V lost 1 base and J lost 11; bases outside the gene matches: 7. This CDR3 contains 16 residues. CDR3 sequence reads: CASSLVPGLAGGGQYF. CDR3 coding DNA: TGTGCCAGCAGCTTAGTCCCAGGACTAGCGGGAGGGGGGCAGTATTTT.

The chain links TRBV29-1 to TRBJ1-1, with D hard to call. The CDR3 runs 12 residues. V lost 7 bases and J 5 bases, leaving 14 bases between the germline ends. Germline V CDR1 and CDR2: SQVTM, ANQGSEA. CDR3 sequence (DNA): TGCAGCGGCGACGGAGGGCGAACTGAAGCTTTCTTT. It codes for CSGDGGRTEAFF.